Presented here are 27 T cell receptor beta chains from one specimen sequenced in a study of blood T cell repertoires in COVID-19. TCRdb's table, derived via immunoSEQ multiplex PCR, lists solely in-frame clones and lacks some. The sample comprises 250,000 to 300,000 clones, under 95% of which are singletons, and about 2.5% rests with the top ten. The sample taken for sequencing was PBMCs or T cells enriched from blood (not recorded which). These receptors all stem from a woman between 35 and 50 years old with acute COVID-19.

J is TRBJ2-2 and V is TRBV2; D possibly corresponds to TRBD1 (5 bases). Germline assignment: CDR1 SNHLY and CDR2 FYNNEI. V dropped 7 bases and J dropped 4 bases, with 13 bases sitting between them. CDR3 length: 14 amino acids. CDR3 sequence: CASMQGVSTGELFF. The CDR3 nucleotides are TGTGCCAGCATGCAGGGCGTGAGCACCGGGGAGCTGTTTTTT.

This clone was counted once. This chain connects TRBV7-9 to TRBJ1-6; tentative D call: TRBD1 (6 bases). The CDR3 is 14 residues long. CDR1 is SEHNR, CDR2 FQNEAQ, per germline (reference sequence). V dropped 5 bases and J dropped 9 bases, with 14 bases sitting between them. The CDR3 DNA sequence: TGTGCCAGCAGCCCCGGGGGGCAGGGTTCACCCCTCCACTTT. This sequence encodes CASSPGGQGSPLHF.

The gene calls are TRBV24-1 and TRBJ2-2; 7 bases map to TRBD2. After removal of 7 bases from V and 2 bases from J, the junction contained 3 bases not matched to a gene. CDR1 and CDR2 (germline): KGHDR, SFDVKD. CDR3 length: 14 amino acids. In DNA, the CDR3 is TGTGCCACCAGAGCTAGCGGAAACACCGGGGAGCTGTTTTTT. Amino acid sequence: CATRASGNTGELFF.

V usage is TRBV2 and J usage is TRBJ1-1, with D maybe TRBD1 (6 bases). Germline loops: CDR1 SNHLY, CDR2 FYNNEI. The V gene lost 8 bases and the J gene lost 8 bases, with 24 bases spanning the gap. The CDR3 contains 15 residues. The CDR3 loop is CASSRPPLQGTEAFF. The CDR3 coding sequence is TGTGCCAGCTCGCGACCCCCCCTACAGGGCACGGAAGCTTTCTTT.

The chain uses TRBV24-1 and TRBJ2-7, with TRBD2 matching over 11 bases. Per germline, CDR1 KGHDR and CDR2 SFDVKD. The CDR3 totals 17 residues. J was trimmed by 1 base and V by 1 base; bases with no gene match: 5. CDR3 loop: CATSDLRLAGGSYEQYF. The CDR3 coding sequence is TGTGCCACCAGTGATTTAAGGCTAGCGGGGGGTTCCTACGAGCAGTACTTC.

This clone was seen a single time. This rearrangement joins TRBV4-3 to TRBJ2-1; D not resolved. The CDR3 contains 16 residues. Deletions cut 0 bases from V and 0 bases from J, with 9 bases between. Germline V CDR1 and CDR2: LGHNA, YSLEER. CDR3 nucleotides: TGCGCCAGCAGCCAAGATCGTCGGTTCTCCTACAATGAGCAGTTCTTC. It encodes CASSQDRRFSYNEQFF.

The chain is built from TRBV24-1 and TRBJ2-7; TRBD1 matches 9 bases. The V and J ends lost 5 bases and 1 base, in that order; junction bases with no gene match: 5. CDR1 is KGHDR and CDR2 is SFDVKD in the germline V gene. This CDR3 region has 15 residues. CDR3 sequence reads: CATSAPGTGSYEQYF. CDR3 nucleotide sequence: TGTGCCACCAGTGCCCCCGGGACAGGGTCCTACGAGCAGTACTTC.

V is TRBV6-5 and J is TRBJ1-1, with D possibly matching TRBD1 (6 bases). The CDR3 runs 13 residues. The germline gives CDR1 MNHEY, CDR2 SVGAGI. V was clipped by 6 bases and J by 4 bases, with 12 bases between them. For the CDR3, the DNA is TGTGCCAGCAGCTATCTCAGGGGCACTGAAGCTTTCTTT. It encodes CASSYLRGTEAFF.

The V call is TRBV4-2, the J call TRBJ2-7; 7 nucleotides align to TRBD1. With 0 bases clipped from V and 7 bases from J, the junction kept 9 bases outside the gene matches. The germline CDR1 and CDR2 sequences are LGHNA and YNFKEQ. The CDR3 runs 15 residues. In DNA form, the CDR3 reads TGTGCCAGCAGCCAAGAGCGACAGGGCCCAAGAGAGCAGTACTTC. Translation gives CASSQERQGPREQYF.

The CDR3 DNA follows: TGTGCCAGCAGTTCGCCGGGACAGGGGATCTACGAGCAGTACTTC. It encodes CASSSPGQGIYEQYF. V gene TRBV2 combines with J gene TRBJ2-7, with 10 bases aligning to TRBD1. The ends lost 5 bases at V and 3 bases at J; junction bases unmatched: 7. In germline, CDR1 is SNHLY, CDR2 FYNNEI. The length of the CDR3 is 15 residues.

The CDR3 sequence: CASRARLVFRNEQFF. The CDR3 nucleotides are TGTGCCAGCAGGGCGAGACTAGTGTTTCGGAATGAGCAGTTCTTC. This sequence joins TRBV2 and TRBJ2-1; D is perhaps TRBD2 (6 bases). The V gene lost 6 bases and the J gene lost 7 bases, with 19 bases spanning the gap. The CDR3 has 15 amino acids. Looked up from germline, CDR1 is SNHLY and CDR2 is FYNNEI.

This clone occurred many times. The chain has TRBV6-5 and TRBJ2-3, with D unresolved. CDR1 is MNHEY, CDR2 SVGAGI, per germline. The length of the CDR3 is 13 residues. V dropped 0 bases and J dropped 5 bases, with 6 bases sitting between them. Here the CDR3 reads CASSYSSVDTQYF. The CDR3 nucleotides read TGTGCCAGCAGTTACTCGAGTGTAGATACGCAGTATTTT.

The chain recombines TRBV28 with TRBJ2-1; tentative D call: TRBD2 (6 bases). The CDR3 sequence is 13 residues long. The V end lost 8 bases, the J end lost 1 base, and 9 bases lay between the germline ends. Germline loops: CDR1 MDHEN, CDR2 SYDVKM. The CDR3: CASAGYSYNEQFF. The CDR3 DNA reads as TGTGCCAGCGCGGGGTATTCCTACAATGAGCAGTTCTTC.

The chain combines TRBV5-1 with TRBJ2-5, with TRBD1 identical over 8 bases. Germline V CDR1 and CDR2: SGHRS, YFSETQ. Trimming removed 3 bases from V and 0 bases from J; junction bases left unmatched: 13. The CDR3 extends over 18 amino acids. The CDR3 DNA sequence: TGCGCCAGCAGCTGGGCCCGACAGGGGATGGGGTACCAAGAGACCCAGTACTTC. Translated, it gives CASSWARQGMGYQETQYF.

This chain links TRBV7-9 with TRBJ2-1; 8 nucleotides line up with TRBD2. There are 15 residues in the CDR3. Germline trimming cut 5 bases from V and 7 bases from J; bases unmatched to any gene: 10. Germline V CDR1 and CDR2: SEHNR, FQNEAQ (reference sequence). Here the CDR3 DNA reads TGTGCCAGCAGCCCCTCCGCGGGAGGTTCGAATGAGCAGTTCTTC. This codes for CASSPSAGGSNEQFF.

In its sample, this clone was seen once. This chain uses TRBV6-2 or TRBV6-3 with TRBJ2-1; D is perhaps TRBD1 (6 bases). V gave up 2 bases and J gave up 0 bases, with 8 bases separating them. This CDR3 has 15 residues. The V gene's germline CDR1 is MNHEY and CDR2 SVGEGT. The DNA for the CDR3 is TGTGCCAGCAGTTACAGGGGGAGCTCCTACAATGAGCAGTTCTTC. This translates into CASSYRGSSYNEQFF.

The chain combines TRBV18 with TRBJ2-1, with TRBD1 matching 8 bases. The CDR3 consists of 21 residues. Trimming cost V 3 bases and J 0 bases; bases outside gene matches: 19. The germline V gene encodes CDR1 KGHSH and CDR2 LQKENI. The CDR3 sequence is CASSPLLPRRTGSPSYNEQFF. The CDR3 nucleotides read TGTGCCAGCTCACCTCTCCTGCCTCGAAGGACAGGGTCACCCTCCTACAATGAGCAGTTCTTC.

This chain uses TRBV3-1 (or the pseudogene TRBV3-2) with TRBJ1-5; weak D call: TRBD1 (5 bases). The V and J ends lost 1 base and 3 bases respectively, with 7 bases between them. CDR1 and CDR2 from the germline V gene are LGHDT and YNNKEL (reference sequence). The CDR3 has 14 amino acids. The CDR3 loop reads CASSQGQYNQPQHF. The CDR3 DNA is TGTGCCAGCAGCCAAGGACAGTACAATCAGCCCCAGCATTTT.

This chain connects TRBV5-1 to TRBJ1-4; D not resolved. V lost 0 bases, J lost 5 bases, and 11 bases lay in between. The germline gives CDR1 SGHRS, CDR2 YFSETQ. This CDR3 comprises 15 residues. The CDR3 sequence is CASSLVGEFNEKLFF. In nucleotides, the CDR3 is TGCGCCAGCAGCTTGGTTGGGGAGTTCAATGAAAAACTGTTTTTT.

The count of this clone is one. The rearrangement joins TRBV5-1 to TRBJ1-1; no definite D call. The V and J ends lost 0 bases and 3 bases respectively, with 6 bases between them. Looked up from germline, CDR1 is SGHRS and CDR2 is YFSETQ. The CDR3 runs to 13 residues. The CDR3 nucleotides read TGCGCCAGCAGCTTGGTTACAGACACTGAAGCTTTCTTT. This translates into CASSLVTDTEAFF.

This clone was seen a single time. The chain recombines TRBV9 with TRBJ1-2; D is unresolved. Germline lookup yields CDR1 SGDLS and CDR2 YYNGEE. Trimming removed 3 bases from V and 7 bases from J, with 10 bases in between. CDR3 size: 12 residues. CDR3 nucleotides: TGTGCCAGCAGCGCGTCGGGGTTTGGCTACACCTTC. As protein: CASSASGFGYTF.

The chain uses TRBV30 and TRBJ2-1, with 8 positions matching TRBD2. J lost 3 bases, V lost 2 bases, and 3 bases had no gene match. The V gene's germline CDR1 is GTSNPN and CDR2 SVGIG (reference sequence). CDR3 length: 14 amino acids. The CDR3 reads CAWSPGGGYNEQFF. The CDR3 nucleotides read TGTGCCTGGAGTCCGGGAGGGGGCTACAATGAGCAGTTCTTC.

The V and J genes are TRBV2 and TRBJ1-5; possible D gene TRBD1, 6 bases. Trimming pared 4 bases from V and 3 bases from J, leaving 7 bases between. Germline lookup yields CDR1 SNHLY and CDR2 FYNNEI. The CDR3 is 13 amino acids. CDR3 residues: CASSGDTNQPQHF. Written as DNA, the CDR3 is TGTGCCAGCAGTGGGGACACCAATCAGCCCCAGCATTTT.

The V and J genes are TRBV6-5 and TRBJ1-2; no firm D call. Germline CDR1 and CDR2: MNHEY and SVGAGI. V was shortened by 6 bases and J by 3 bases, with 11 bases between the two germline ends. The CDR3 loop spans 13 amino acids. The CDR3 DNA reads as TGTGCCAGCAGGGAGGATCGGGACTATGGCTACACCTTC. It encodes CASREDRDYGYTF.

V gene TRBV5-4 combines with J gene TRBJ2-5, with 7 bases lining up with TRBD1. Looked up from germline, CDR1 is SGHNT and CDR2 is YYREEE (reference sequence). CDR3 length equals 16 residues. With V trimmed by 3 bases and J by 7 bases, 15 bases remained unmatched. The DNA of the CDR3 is TGTGCCAGCAGCTCCGCCAGGGACAGCGGTCAGGGGACCCAGTACTTC. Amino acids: CASSSARDSGQGTQYF.

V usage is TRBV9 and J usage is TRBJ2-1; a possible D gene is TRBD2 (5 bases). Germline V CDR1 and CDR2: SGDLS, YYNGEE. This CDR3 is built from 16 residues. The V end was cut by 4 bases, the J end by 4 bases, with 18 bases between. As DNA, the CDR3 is TGTGCCAGCAGCCCCCACCGGGATATTACATACAATGAGCAGTTCTTC. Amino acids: CASSPHRDITYNEQFF.

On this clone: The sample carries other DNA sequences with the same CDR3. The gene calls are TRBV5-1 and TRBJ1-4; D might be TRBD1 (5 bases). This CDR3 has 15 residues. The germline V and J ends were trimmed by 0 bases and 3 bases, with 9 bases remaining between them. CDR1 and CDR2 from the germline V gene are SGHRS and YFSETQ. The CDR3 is CASSLAGGANEKLFF. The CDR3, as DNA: TGCGCCAGCAGCTTGGCCGGGGGGGCTAATGAAAAACTGTTTTTT.